The 12 T cell receptor beta chains in this list originate from one sample, sequenced in a study of blood T cells in healthy people across ages. Primers used in a second PCR of about 6 to 11 cycles were a sample-barcoded 5' primer and a J-beta primer mix. MiXCR, applied by TCRdb to the 5' RACE reads, yields one record per CDR3 protein. The profile covers some 370,000 distinct CDR3 sequences, with roughly half appearing a single time and under 65% taken by the ten largest. Sample: blood. These receptors were taken from a man aged 55 to 70 in good health.

About this clonotype: This may arise from a read error, as a much more abundant clone is one base away. This chain uses TRBV6-2 or TRBV6-3 with TRBJ2-7; the match to TRBD1 covers 7 bases. CDR1 MNHEY and CDR2 SVGEGT come from the germline V gene. The length of the CDR3 is 14 residues. V shed 2 bases and J 2 bases; nucleotides not matched to a gene: 3. The CDR3 DNA follows: TGTGCCAGCAGTTACGATGGGACAGCCTACGAGCAGTACTTC. This sequence encodes CASSYDGTAYEQYF.

The chain links TRBV7-3 to TRBJ2-7, with unresolved D. V shed 2 bases and J shed 7 bases, with 12 bases lying between them. The CDR3 is 13 amino acids. Germline V gene sequence: CDR1 SGHTA, CDR2 FQGTGA. The CDR3 spells CASSLEKYSEQYF. The CDR3 DNA follows: TGTGCCAGCAGCTTAGAGAAGTACTCTGAGCAGTACTTC.

The rearrangement uses TRBV12-5 and TRBJ2-7; possibly TRBD1 for D (6 bases). The CDR3 covers 14 residues. V dropped 5 bases and J dropped 2 bases, with 13 bases sitting between them. Germline V gene lookup returns CDR1 LGHNT and CDR2 FRNRAP. CDR3 sequence (DNA): TGTGCTAGTGGTACCGGCCAGGGGCCCTACGAGCAGTACTTC. Protein sequence: CASGTGQGPYEQYF.

At least ten counts were recorded for this clonotype. This chain uses TRBV30 with TRBJ2-1; D is unclear. V was cut by 2 bases and J by 7 bases, with 9 bases left in between. This CDR3 is built from 12 residues. CDR1 GTSNPN and CDR2 SVGIG come from the germline V gene (reference sequence). CDR3 nucleotide sequence: TGTGCCTGGAGTACCCTCAGGAATGAGCAGTTCTTC. The encoded protein is CAWSTLRNEQFF.

The V call is TRBV2, the J call TRBJ1-4; TRBD1 agrees at 8 bases. The V segment lost 11 bases and the J segment 5 bases; nucleotides outside the gene matches: 10. CDR3 size: 14 residues. The germline V gene encodes CDR1 SNHLY and CDR2 FYNNEI. As DNA, the CDR3 is TGTGCCGGCCAACAGGGGGTCACAAATGAAAAACTGTTTTTT. This codes for CAGQQGVTNEKLFF.

To note about this clonotype: The junction differs from germline at one of its ends, possibly a read error. The J gene is TRBJ2-7, the V gene TRBV15; 10 bases are shared with TRBD2. The CDR3 runs to 14 residues. Germline V gene sequence: CDR1 LNHNV, CDR2 YYDKDF (reference sequence). In DNA, the CDR3 is TGTGCCGCCAGCACACGAGCGGGAGGGGGCGAGCAGTACTTC. Translating it yields CAASTRAGGGEQYF.

V is TRBV5-1 and J is TRBJ2-4, with TRBD2 as a possible D gene (5 bases). The CDR3 sequence is 14 residues long. The germline gives CDR1 SGHRS, CDR2 YFSETQ. V was trimmed by 0 bases and J by 4 bases, leaving 8 bases between them. The CDR3 nucleotides read TGCGCCAGCAGCTTGGTCGGGATGAAAAACATTCAGTACTTC. Its protein is CASSLVGMKNIQYF.

The CDR3 DNA is TGTGCCAGCAGTTCCCGCGGGTCTGGGGGCACGACAGATACGCAGTATTTT. It translates to CASSSRGSGGTTDTQYF. V gene TRBV12-3 or TRBV12-4 combines with J gene TRBJ2-3; weak D call: TRBD1 (6 bases). The CDR3 totals 17 residues. V shed 4 bases and J shed 3 bases, with 20 bases lying between them.

This chain uses TRBV20-1 with TRBJ2-7; D perhaps matches TRBD2 (6 bases). The CDR3 consists of 13 residues. Germline CDR1 reads DFQATT; CDR2 reads SNEGSKA (reference sequence). V lost 5 bases, J lost 5 bases, and 16 bases lay in between. The CDR3 sequence: CSAGGLGDHEQYF. In DNA form, the CDR3 reads TGCAGTGCTGGGGGACTTGGGGACCACGAGCAGTACTTC.

In its sample, this clonotype was seen a few times. This rearrangement joins TRBV27 to TRBJ2-6, with D perhaps matching TRBD1 (6 bases). Deletions cut 7 bases from V and 0 bases from J, with 10 bases between. This CDR3 contains 15 residues. The germline V gene has CDR1 MNHEY and CDR2 SMNVEV (reference sequence). CDR3: CASTQGSSGANVLTF. The DNA for the CDR3 is TGTGCCAGCACCCAGGGGTCCTCTGGGGCCAACGTCCTGACTTTC.

As to this clonotype: A single base separates this from a much larger clone, so it may be a read error. The V gene is TRBV6-5, the J gene TRBJ2-5, with 7 bases lining up with TRBD1. The germline V gene has CDR1 MNHEY and CDR2 SVGAGI. The J segment lost 11 bases and the V segment lost 5 bases, leaving 17 bases of the junction unmatched. The CDR3 has 15 residues. The DNA of the CDR3 is TGTGCCAGCAGTCGGACAGGCGTGTCCTACAATGAGCAGTACTTC. Its protein is CASSRTGVSYNEQYF.

In regard to this clonotype: One end of the junction is discordant with germline, which a read error may explain. The genes are TRBV12-3 or TRBV12-4 and TRBJ2-5, with D perhaps assigned TRBD1 or TRBD2 (7 bases each). The CDR3 runs to 14 residues. The CDR3 DNA sequence: TGTGCCAGCAGTTTTAGCAGGGGGAGGGAGACCCAATACTTC. It encodes CASSFSRGRETQYF.